These 32 T cell receptor beta chains originate from one sample sequenced in a study of T cells in localized non-small cell lung cancer. Sequenced by immunoSEQ multiplex PCR; TCRdb stores in-frame clones only, minus some. This sample has about 75,000 clones, with 80% found just once. Specimen: peripheral blood, collected before any cancer treatment. These TCRs come from an older female donor with stage I lung adenocarcinoma.

The gene calls are TRBV7-6 and TRBJ1-3; D gene unclear. The CDR3 is made up of 15 amino acids. The V end lost 1 base, the J end lost 0 bases, and 7 bases lay between the germline ends. Germline CDR1 and CDR2: SGHVS and FNYEAQ. CDR3 DNA: TGTGCCAGCAGCTTAGAACCCAGCTCTGGAAACACCATATATTTT. As protein: CASSLEPSSGNTIYF.

The chain links TRBV9 to TRBJ2-5; D may correspond to TRBD1 or TRBD2 (6 bases each). The CDR3 is 14 amino acids. Germline loops: CDR1 SGDLS, CDR2 YYNGEE. The V end lost 0 bases, the J end lost 5 bases, and 11 bases lay between the germline ends. CDR3 nucleotide sequence: TGTGCCAGCAGCGTAGCGGGGGCGAGCGAGACCCAGTACTTC. This sequence encodes CASSVAGASETQYF.

V gene TRBV9 combines with J gene TRBJ1-5; D unresolved. The germline CDR1 and CDR2 sequences are SGDLS and YYNGEE. The CDR3 runs 14 residues. V lost 6 bases and J lost 0, with 10 bases in between. The CDR3 protein is CASTARYSNQPQHF. The CDR3 DNA reads TGTGCCAGCACCGCGCGATATAGCAATCAGCCCCAGCATTTT.

The V call is TRBV12-1, the J call TRBJ1-4. TRBV12-1 constitutes a pseudogene. The CDR3 contains 18 residues. This CDR3 reads CASSAGTRRLATNEKLFF. Written as DNA, the CDR3 is TGTGCCAGCAGCGCGGGGACCAGGCGTCTCGCAACTAATGAAAAACTGTTTTTT.

The table lists this clone with a count of one. The CDR3 nucleotides read TGCAGCGTTGACGGGACTAGCGGGAGGACAGATACGCAGTATTTT. Translation gives CSVDGTSGRTDTQYF. The chain is built from TRBV29-1 and TRBJ2-3; 15 bases match TRBD2. V shed 3 bases and J 3 bases; nucleotides not matched to a gene: 1. Germline V CDR1 and CDR2: SQVTM, ANQGSEA. This CDR3 has 15 residues.

This clone was counted a single time. The chain has TRBV4-2 and TRBJ2-7; 11 bases map to TRBD2. V was pared by 0 bases and J by 2 bases, with 6 bases of the junction left unmatched. The germline gives CDR1 LGHNA, CDR2 YNFKEQ. The CDR3 covers 17 residues. In DNA form, the CDR3 reads TGTGCCAGCAGCCAAGAGAGACTAGCGGGACAAGCCTACGAGCAGTACTTC. Amino acids: CASSQERLAGQAYEQYF.

The genes are TRBV19 and TRBJ2-7; 8 bases align to TRBD2. The germline V gene encodes CDR1 LNHDA and CDR2 SQIVND (reference sequence). This CDR3 is 12 amino acids long. J gave up 8 bases and V 5 bases, and 5 bases lay outside the gene matches. The CDR3 DNA follows: TGTGCCAGTAGTGGCGGGGGGTTGCAGCAGTACTTC. As protein: CASSGGGLQQYF.

This chain uses TRBV27 with TRBJ2-7, with 7 bases fitting TRBD1. CDR3 length equals 14 residues. V gave up 3 bases and J gave up 2 bases; unmatched junction bases: 4. Germline V gene lookup returns CDR1 MNHEY and CDR2 SMNVEV (reference sequence). The CDR3 loop is CASSFYRGTYEQYF. DNA for the CDR3: TGTGCCAGCAGTTTCTACAGGGGAACCTACGAGCAGTACTTC.

The chain is built from TRBV7-2 and TRBJ1-5; possibly TRBD1 for D (5 bases). The ends were cut back, 0 bases at V and 3 bases at J, with 9 bases in the middle. The CDR3 spans 15 residues. Germline V lookup: CDR1 SGHTA, CDR2 FQGNSA. CDR3 coding DNA: TGTGCCAGCAGCTTAGCAGGGGCCCCCAATCAGCCCCAGCATTTT. This sequence encodes CASSLAGAPNQPQHF. The full variable domain, completed using reference TRBV7-2 and TRBJ1-5, is GAGVSQSPSNKVTEKGKDVELRCDPISGHTALYWYRQSLGQGLEFLIYFQGNSAPDKSGLPSDRFSAERTGGSVSTLTIQRTQQEDSAVYLCASSLAGAPNQPQHFGDGTRLSIL.

The chain recombines TRBV2 with TRBJ2-2, with TRBD2 matching 13 bases. J was trimmed by 3 bases and V by 6 bases; bases with no gene match: 4. Germline CDR1 and CDR2: SNHLY and FYNNEI. CDR3 length: 16 amino acids. CDR3: CASRLLAGGHTGELFF. The DNA for the CDR3 is TGTGCCAGCAGGCTACTAGCGGGGGGGCACACCGGGGAGCTGTTTTTT.

This CDR3 reads CASSISGGHRYYTGELFF. CDR3 coding DNA: TGTGCCAGTAGTATTTCCGGGGGCCACCGATATTACACCGGGGAGCTGTTTTTT. J is TRBJ2-2 and V is TRBV19; D might be TRBD1 or TRBD2, each matching 6 bases. Germline CDR1 LNHDA, CDR2 SQIVND (reference sequence). V lost 3 bases to trimming and J lost 3 bases, with 20 bases between them. The CDR3 is 18 residues long.

V usage is TRBV6-1 and J usage is TRBJ2-5; 8 bases align to TRBD2. Germline V gene data show CDR1 as MNHNS and CDR2 as SASEGT. The ends lost 7 bases at V and 7 bases at J; junction bases unmatched: 11. The CDR3 extends over 14 amino acids. The CDR3 protein is CASTGGAGVGTQYF. The CDR3 DNA is TGTGCCAGCACGGGGGGAGCGGGGGTGGGGACCCAGTACTTC.

This sequence joins TRBV19 and TRBJ2-5; 8 bases are shared with TRBD2. The ends lost 5 bases at V and 7 bases at J; junction bases unmatched: 3. CDR1 and CDR2 from the germline V gene are LNHDA and SQIVND (reference sequence). The CDR3 runs to 12 residues. The CDR3 DNA follows: TGTGCCAGTAGTCGAGCGGGGGTGACCCAGTACTTC. It encodes CASSRAGVTQYF.

The V call is TRBV28, the J call TRBJ2-7; 11 positions match TRBD2. V lost 4 bases to trimming and J lost 6 bases; unmatched junction nucleotides: 8. Germline CDR1 MDHEN, CDR2 SYDVKM. The CDR3 consists of 15 residues. CDR3: CASSSLGLAGGEQYF. The CDR3 nucleotides read TGTGCCAGCAGTTCTTTGGGGCTAGCGGGAGGCGAGCAGTACTTC.

This chain uses TRBV11-3 with TRBJ1-1; TRBD1 matches 7 bases. V dropped 5 bases and J dropped 5; count of bases not matched to a gene: 8. Germline V gene data show CDR1 as SGHNT and CDR2 as YENEEA. This CDR3 has 14 amino acids. Written as DNA, the CDR3 is TGTGCCAGCAGCGTACGTCCAGGGGGGACTGAAGCTTTCTTT. Protein product: CASSVRPGGTEAFF.

There are many counts of this clone. This chain connects TRBV19 to TRBJ1-4; D is perhaps TRBD1 (6 bases). CDR1 is LNHDA, CDR2 SQIVND, per germline (reference sequence). V lost 6 bases and J lost 5, with 22 bases in between. CDR3 length equals 17 residues. In DNA, the CDR3 is TGTGCCAGTAGCAGGACAGACTTCACTAATTGGAATGAAAAACTGTTTTTT. This encodes CASSRTDFTNWNEKLFF.

The rearrangement uses TRBV19 and TRBJ1-2; D is unclear. The CDR3 spans 12 residues. Germline V gene sequence: CDR1 LNHDA, CDR2 SQIVND (reference sequence). V lost 5 bases, J lost 4 bases, and 8 bases lay in between. This CDR3 reads CASSRRIYGYTF. The CDR3 region has the DNA TGTGCCAGTAGTCGACGGATCTATGGCTACACCTTC.

The J gene is TRBJ1-6, the V gene TRBV5-5; D might be TRBD1 (5 bases). The germline V gene encodes CDR1 SGHKS and CDR2 YYEKEE (reference sequence). V shed 4 bases and J shed 9 bases, with 8 bases lying between them. There are 12 residues in the CDR3. Written as DNA, the CDR3 is TGTGCCAGCAGCCCAGGGATTTCACCCCTCCACTTT. Protein product: CASSPGISPLHF.

V and J are TRBV7-8 and TRBJ2-5; 13 bases agree with TRBD2. This CDR3 comprises 18 residues. J gave up 5 bases and V 1 base, and 10 bases lay outside the gene matches. Per germline, CDR1 SGHVS and CDR2 FQNEAQ. The CDR3 spells CASSLVIGTSGKGETQYF. The CDR3 DNA sequence: TGTGCCAGCAGCTTAGTGATCGGGACTAGCGGGAAGGGGGAGACCCAGTACTTC.

The sample holds a few counts of this clone. The rearrangement uses TRBV19 and TRBJ2-2; 8 bases are a match to TRBD2. CDR1 and CDR2 from the germline V gene are LNHDA and SQIVND (reference sequence). This CDR3 contains 16 residues. J was trimmed by 4 bases and V by 5 bases; bases with no gene match: 9. The CDR3 coding sequence is TGTGCCAGTAGTGCATTAACTAGCGGAGGCACCGGGGAGCTGTTTTTT. Translation gives CASSALTSGGTGELFF.

V is TRBV5-6 and J is TRBJ1-2; D is undetermined. V was pared by 4 bases and J by 0 bases, with 13 bases between. There are 15 residues in the CDR3. Germline-derived CDR1 and CDR2 are SGHDT and YYEEEE. This CDR3 is CASSPDLQTNYGYTF. The CDR3 nucleotides read TGTGCCAGCAGCCCCGACTTGCAGACTAACTATGGCTACACCTTC.

The chain links TRBV19 to TRBJ1-2, with D unresolved. CDR1 and CDR2 from the germline V gene are LNHDA and SQIVND (reference sequence). The CDR3 runs 15 residues. V lost 3 bases, J lost 0 bases, and 11 bases lay in between. The CDR3 DNA reads as TGTGCCAGTAGTATGATCCCCGGGGCTAACTATGGCTACACCTTC. It encodes CASSMIPGANYGYTF.

The V call is TRBV5-8, the J call TRBJ1-2; 9 bases line up with TRBD1. The V segment lost 5 bases and the J segment 3 bases; nucleotides outside the gene matches: 11. Germline V gene sequence: CDR1 SGHTS, CDR2 YDEGEE. This CDR3 is built from 16 residues. For the CDR3, the DNA is TGTGCCAGCAGACCACCGGGACAGGGATTAGACTATGGCTACACCTTC. Residues: CASRPPGQGLDYGYTF. The full variable domain, completed using reference TRBV5-8 and TRBJ1-2, is EAGVTQSPTHLIKTRGQQATLRCSPISGHTSVYWYQQALGLGLQFLLWYDEGEERNRGNFPPRFSGRQFPNYSSELNVNALELEDSALYLCASRPPGQGLDYGYTFGSGTRLTVV.

The J gene is TRBJ2-1, the V gene TRBV15; no reliable D call. The CDR3 runs 14 residues. Trimming took off 0 bases at V and 10 bases at J, with 13 bases between the two ends. Germline CDR1 LNHNV, CDR2 YYDKDF (reference sequence). DNA of the CDR3: TGTGCCACCAGCAGAGACAGAGTCCTAAAGGAGCAGTTCTTC. Translation gives CATSRDRVLKEQFF. Full variable domain (remainder filled in from reference TRBV15 and TRBJ2-1): DAMVIQNPRYQVTQFGKPVTLSCSQTLNHNVMYWYQQKSSQAPKLLFHYYDKDFNNEADTPDNFQSRRPNTSFCFLDIRSPGLGDTAMYLCATSRDRVLKEQFFGPGTRLTVL.

This clone was observed once. The chain joins TRBV7-9 to TRBJ2-1; TRBD1 matches 8 bases. Germline CDR1 is SEHNR and CDR2 is FQNEAQ (reference sequence). The CDR3 totals 12 residues. The V and J ends lost 3 bases and 15 bases, in that order; junction bases with no gene match: 7. CDR3 bases: TGTGCCAGCAGCTTTACAGGGGGTGCGCCGTTCTTC. This encodes CASSFTGGAPFF.

This clone came up a few times. The chain joins TRBV30 to TRBJ1-1, with no clear D. There are 13 residues in the CDR3. Germline V gene lookup returns CDR1 GTSNPN and CDR2 SVGIG (reference sequence). V lost 4 bases, J lost 0 bases, and 9 bases lay in between. CDR3 loop: CAWKDRLNTEAFF. CDR3 DNA: TGTGCCTGGAAGGACCGATTGAACACTGAAGCTTTCTTT.

The V gene is TRBV18, the J gene TRBJ1-1; TRBD1 agrees at 7 bases. With 0 bases clipped from V and 1 base from J, the junction kept 5 bases outside the gene matches. This CDR3 has 16 residues. CDR1 is KGHSH, CDR2 LQKENI, per germline. The CDR3: CASSPPGQAGNTEAFF. The CDR3 DNA reads as TGTGCCAGCTCACCACCCGGACAGGCTGGGAACACTGAAGCTTTCTTT.

The rearrangement joins TRBV2 to TRBJ1-2, with unresolved D. Trimming pared 3 bases from V and 6 bases from J, leaving 8 bases between. CDR1 and CDR2 (germline): SNHLY, FYNNEI. CDR3 length equals 12 residues. The CDR3 DNA reads as TGTGCCAGCAGTGACAGGAGGCATGGCTACACCTTC. Translated: CASSDRRHGYTF.

V usage is TRBV5-6 and J usage is TRBJ1-3, with a tentative D call TRBD1 (5 bases). This CDR3 comprises 15 residues. Germline CDR1 and CDR2: SGHDT and YYEEEE. Trimming took off 4 bases at V and 0 bases at J, with 11 bases between the two ends. The CDR3 loop is CASSRGLISGNTIYF. CDR3 DNA sequence: TGTGCCAGCAGCCGGGGACTTATCTCTGGAAACACCATATATTTT.

This clone was counted a few times. This chain links TRBV2 with TRBJ1-1, with 12 bases that match TRBD1. With 6 bases clipped from V and 4 bases from J, the junction kept 0 bases outside the gene matches. In germline, CDR1 is SNHLY, CDR2 FYNNEI. This CDR3 is 13 amino acids long. CDR3 in amino acids: CASRGQGATEAFF. CDR3 in DNA: TGTGCCAGCAGGGGACAGGGGGCCACTGAAGCTTTCTTT.

J is TRBJ1-1 and V is TRBV15; D unclear. Trimming cost V 0 bases and J 3 bases, with 8 bases left between them. The CDR3 covers 14 residues. Germline-derived CDR1 and CDR2 are LNHNV and YYDKDF (reference sequence). As DNA, the CDR3 is TGTGCCACCAGCAGAGATCTGTCTTACACTGAAGCTTTCTTT. The encoded protein is CATSRDLSYTEAFF.

This chain connects TRBV7-6 to TRBJ1-3; tentatively, D is TRBD1 (6 bases). In germline, CDR1 is SGHVS, CDR2 FNYEAQ. The CDR3 spans 18 residues. The ends were cut back, 0 bases at V and 0 bases at J, with 15 bases in the middle. The CDR3 loop reads CASSLAPRQANSGNTIYF. The CDR3 coding sequence is TGTGCCAGCAGCTTAGCGCCACGACAGGCCAACTCTGGAAACACCATATATTTT.